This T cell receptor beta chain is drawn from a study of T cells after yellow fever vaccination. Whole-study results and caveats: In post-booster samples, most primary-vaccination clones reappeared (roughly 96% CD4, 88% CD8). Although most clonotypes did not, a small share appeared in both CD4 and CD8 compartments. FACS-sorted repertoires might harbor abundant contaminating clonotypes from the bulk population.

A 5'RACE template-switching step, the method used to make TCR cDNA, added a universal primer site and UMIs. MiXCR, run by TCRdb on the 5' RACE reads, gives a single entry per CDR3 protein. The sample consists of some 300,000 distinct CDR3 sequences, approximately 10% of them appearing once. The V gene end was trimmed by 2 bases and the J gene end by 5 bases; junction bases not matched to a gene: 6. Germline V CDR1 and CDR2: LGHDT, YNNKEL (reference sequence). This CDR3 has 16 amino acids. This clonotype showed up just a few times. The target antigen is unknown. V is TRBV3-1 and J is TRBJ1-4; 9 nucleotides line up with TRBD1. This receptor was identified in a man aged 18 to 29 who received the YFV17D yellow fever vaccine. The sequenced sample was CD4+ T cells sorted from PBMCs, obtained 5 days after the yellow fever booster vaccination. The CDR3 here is CASSQYGTGRNEKLFF. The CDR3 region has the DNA TGTGCCAGCAGCCAATACGGGACAGGGAGAAATGAAAAACTGTTTTTT.